Below are 22 T cell receptor beta chains sequenced from a single sample in a study of blood T cell repertoires in COVID-19. Profiling relied on immunoSEQ multiplex PCR, and the TCRdb table lists in-frame clones only, not all of them. This sample carries about 190,000 clones, about 81% of them seen once, and the ten largest clones take 3% to 3.5%. Sequenced sample: PBMCs or T cells enriched from blood (not recorded which). These receptors all stem from a woman aged 25 to 39 who had recovered from COVID-19.

J is TRBJ1-5 and V is TRBV5-4; no firm D call. Germline V CDR1 and CDR2: SGHNT, YYREEE (reference sequence). The V end lost 0 bases, the J end lost 3 bases, and 4 bases lay between the germline ends. This CDR3 is 13 amino acids long. CDR3 amino acids: CASSLGLNQPQHF. The CDR3 bases are TGTGCCAGCAGCTTGGGGCTCAATCAGCCCCAGCATTTT.

The chain carries TRBV27 and TRBJ2-2; no clear D. V lost 0 bases and J 1 base, leaving 3 bases between the germline ends. The CDR3 loop spans 14 amino acids. The germline CDR1 and CDR2 sequences are MNHEY and SMNVEV (reference sequence). The CDR3 protein is CASSLSQNTGELFF. In DNA, the CDR3 is TGTGCCAGCAGTTTATCACAGAACACCGGGGAGCTGTTTTTT.

V and J are TRBV6-5 and TRBJ1-2; 8 bases map to TRBD1. The germline CDR1 and CDR2 sequences are MNHEY and SVGAGI. The CDR3 has 14 amino acids. J lost 4 bases, V lost 6 bases, and 7 bases had no gene match. The CDR3 bases are TGTGCCAGCAGAGTCGGACAGGGACTCTATGGCTACACCTTC. As protein: CASRVGQGLYGYTF.

V is TRBV5-1 and J is TRBJ2-1; D is unclear. V was trimmed by 3 bases and J by 5 bases, leaving 12 bases between them. CDR3 length: 14 residues. Germline-derived CDR1 and CDR2 are SGHRS and YFSETQ. CDR3 bases: TGCGCCAGCAGCTCCGGCGGAAGTGACAATGAGCAGTTCTTC. Its protein is CASSSGGSDNEQFF.

The chain recombines TRBV5-4 with TRBJ1-2, with a possible D match to TRBD1 (6 bases). The germline V gene encodes CDR1 SGHNT and CDR2 YYREEE (reference sequence). The CDR3 extends over 17 amino acids. V was trimmed by 7 bases and J by 6 bases, leaving 28 bases between them. Here the CDR3 reads CASWGPGAFGSGDGYTF. Here the CDR3 DNA reads TGTGCCAGCTGGGGGCCAGGGGCTTTCGGAAGCGGGGATGGCTACACCTTC.

The rearrangement uses TRBV30 and TRBJ2-7; TRBD2 matches at 8 bases. This CDR3 spans 14 amino acids. Trimming took 2 bases from V and 4 from J; bases not matched to a gene: 7. Germline-derived CDR1 and CDR2 are GTSNPN and SVGIG (reference sequence). The CDR3 DNA is TGTGCCTGGAGTCAAACTAGCGGCGGGTACGAGCAGTACTTC. Translation gives CAWSQTSGGYEQYF.

The gene calls are TRBV5-1 and TRBJ1-2; 8 bases fit TRBD1. Germline V gene lookup returns CDR1 SGHRS and CDR2 YFSETQ. This CDR3 has 15 residues. With 4 bases clipped from V and 8 bases from J, the junction kept 13 bases outside the gene matches. The chain's CDR3 is CASSPDSRGQAGYTF. CDR3 coding DNA: TGCGCCAGCAGCCCAGACTCCAGGGGGCAGGCGGGCTACACCTTC. Together with reference TRBV5-1 and TRBJ1-2, the CDR3 gives the full variable domain: KAGVTQTPRYLIKTRGQQVTLSCSPISGHRSVSWYQQTPGQGLQFLFEYFSETQRNKGNFPGRFSGRQFSNSRSEMNVSTLELGDSALYLCASSPDSRGQAGYTFGSGTRLTVV.

CDR3 residues: CASSAGGIYNEQFF. Here the CDR3 DNA reads TGCGCCAGCAGTGCAGGGGGGATCTACAATGAGCAGTTCTTC. The chain is built from TRBV10-1 and TRBJ2-1; a weak D match, TRBD1 (7 bases). V was clipped by 4 bases and J by 3 bases, with 10 bases between them. The length of the CDR3 is 14 residues. The V gene's germline CDR1 is WNHNN and CDR2 SYGVQD (reference sequence).

This chain links TRBV19 with TRBJ2-1; 9 positions match TRBD2. The CDR3 runs 16 residues. Germline CDR1 is LNHDA and CDR2 is SQIVND (reference sequence). With V trimmed by 6 bases and J by 6 bases, 12 bases remained unmatched. CDR3 nucleotides: TGTGCCAGTAGGCCCTTTGTTAGCGGGGGCGGCAATGAGCAGTTCTTC. Protein sequence: CASRPFVSGGGNEQFF.

In regard to this clone: Other DNA sequences in this specimen translate into the identical CDR3. This sequence joins TRBV5-1 and TRBJ2-2; 7 bases align to TRBD1. This CDR3 is 15 amino acids long. Losses at the gene ends were 3 bases for V and 0 bases for J; bases not matched to a gene: 2. Germline V lookup: CDR1 SGHRS, CDR2 YFSETQ. The CDR3 here is CASSSGQSNTGELFF. The DNA of the CDR3 is TGCGCCAGCAGCTCGGGACAGTCGAACACCGGGGAGCTGTTTTTT.

This clone has a single count. The V call is TRBV6-4, the J call TRBJ2-2; TRBD1 is a possible D gene (5 bases). The CDR3 contains 15 residues. The V end lost 3 bases, the J end lost 1 base, and 9 bases lay between the germline ends. From germline, CDR1 is MRHNA and CDR2 SNTAGT. CDR3 region: CASSDGHLNTGELFF. CDR3 sequence (DNA): TGTGCCAGCAGTGATGGACACCTGAACACCGGGGAGCTGTTTTTT.

The chain carries TRBV3-1 (or the pseudogene TRBV3-2) and TRBJ1-3; D possibly corresponds to TRBD1 (5 bases). The CDR3 spans 15 residues. Germline V lookup: CDR1 LGHDT, CDR2 YNNKEL (reference sequence). V was cut by 3 bases and J by 1 base, with 10 bases left in between. CDR3 sequence reads: CASSHPTASGNTIYF. The CDR3 nucleotides are TGTGCCAGCAGCCACCCGACAGCTTCTGGAAACACCATATATTTT.

The CDR3 DNA reads TGTGCCAGCAGCCTACCAGCGATCACAGATACGCAGTATTTT. Translation gives CASSLPAITDTQYF. The chain uses TRBV28 and TRBJ2-3; no reliable D call. Germline CDR1 reads MDHEN; CDR2 reads SYDVKM. Trimming stripped 6 bases from V and 2 bases from J, with 12 bases between. The CDR3 is 14 residues long.

This chain connects TRBV10-1 to TRBJ2-1; 7 bases match TRBD2. From germline, CDR1 is WNHNN and CDR2 SYGVQD (reference sequence). The V gene end was trimmed by 4 bases and the J gene end by 0 bases; junction bases not matched to a gene: 12. This CDR3 has 18 amino acids. The DNA of the CDR3 is TGCGCCAGCAGTGGGTCAACTTTTTGGGGGGGCTCCTACAATGAGCAGTTCTTC. Translation: CASSGSTFWGGSYNEQFF.

The chain is built from TRBV7-3 and TRBJ2-7; TRBD2 agrees at 11 bases. The germline gives CDR1 SGHTA, CDR2 FQGTGA. The CDR3 has 17 residues. Unmatched junction bases numbered 10, after V lost 5 bases and J lost 1 base. The CDR3 loop is CASSPTGTSGTSYEQYF. In nucleotides, the CDR3 is TGTGCCAGCAGCCCGACCGGGACTAGCGGAACGTCCTACGAGCAGTACTTC.

This sequence joins TRBV6-6 and TRBJ1-2; D unresolved. Germline V gene lookup returns CDR1 MNHNY and CDR2 SVGAGI (reference sequence). There are 14 residues in the CDR3. Between the trimmed V and J ends, which lost 3 bases and 3 bases, there was a span of 11 bases. The CDR3 region is CASSYLVSDYGYTF. DNA for the CDR3: TGTGCCAGCAGTTATCTGGTTTCGGACTATGGCTACACCTTC.

This clone was detected ten times or more. J is TRBJ2-5 and V is TRBV20-1, with 7 bases that match TRBD2. Germline CDR1 DFQATT, CDR2 SNEGSKA (reference sequence). The ends lost 3 bases at V and 5 bases at J; junction bases unmatched: 6. The CDR3 consists of 13 residues. This CDR3 is CSASLAATETQYF. The CDR3 DNA reads as TGCAGTGCTAGTCTAGCGGCGACGGAGACCCAGTACTTC.

This chain joins TRBV28 and TRBJ2-5; D is unclear. Germline values: CDR1 MDHEN, CDR2 SYDVKM. Trimming stripped 6 bases from V and 4 bases from J, with 12 bases between. CDR3 length equals 13 residues. CDR3 nucleotide sequence: TGTGCCAGCAGCCCCTCGCTGAGAGAGACCCAGTACTTC. The encoded protein is CASSPSLRETQYF.

This clone has just one count. This chain uses TRBV25-1 with TRBJ2-7; 8 nucleotides align to TRBD1. Trimming removed 2 bases from V and 3 bases from J; junction bases left unmatched: 12. The CDR3 spans 17 residues. Germline V gene data show CDR1 as MGHDK and CDR2 as SYGVNS. CDR3 DNA: TGTGCCAGCAGTGAACCCGAGGGACAGGCTTTACTCTACGAGCAGTACGTC. Translating gives CASSEPEGQALLYEQYV.

This clone was seen a single time. This chain uses TRBV9 with TRBJ2-3; 7 positions match TRBD2. The CDR3 loop spans 16 amino acids. After removal of 3 bases from V and 0 bases from J, the junction contained 7 bases not matched to a gene. Germline CDR1 and CDR2: SGDLS and YYNGEE. This CDR3 reads CASSGYSGASTDTQYF. Here the CDR3 DNA reads TGTGCCAGCAGCGGGTACAGCGGGGCTAGCACAGATACGCAGTATTTT.

The chain joins TRBV27 to TRBJ1-2; the D gene is possibly TRBD1 (5 bases). The length of the CDR3 is 11 residues. The ends were cut back, 10 bases at V and 4 bases at J, with 10 bases in the middle. Germline V gene sequence: CDR1 MNHEY, CDR2 SMNVEV (reference sequence). CDR3 in amino acids: CATGEGYGYTF. CDR3 coding DNA: TGTGCCACGGGGGAAGGCTATGGCTACACCTTC.

The chain links TRBV2 to TRBJ2-5; 7 bases are shared with TRBD2. Germline-derived CDR1 and CDR2 are SNHLY and FYNNEI. The CDR3 length is 14 residues. Trimming cost V 5 bases and J 7 bases; bases outside gene matches: 10. CDR3 bases: TGTGCCAGCAGTACTCTAGCGGAGCCGAGGACCCAGTACTTC. As protein: CASSTLAEPRTQYF. The full variable domain, rest sourced from reference TRBV2 and TRBJ2-5, is EPEVTQTPSHQVTQMGQEVILRCVPISNHLYFYWYRQILGQKVEFLVSFYNNEISEKSEIFDDQFSVERPDGSNFTLKIRSTKLEDSAMYFCASSTLAEPRTQYFGPGTRLLVL.